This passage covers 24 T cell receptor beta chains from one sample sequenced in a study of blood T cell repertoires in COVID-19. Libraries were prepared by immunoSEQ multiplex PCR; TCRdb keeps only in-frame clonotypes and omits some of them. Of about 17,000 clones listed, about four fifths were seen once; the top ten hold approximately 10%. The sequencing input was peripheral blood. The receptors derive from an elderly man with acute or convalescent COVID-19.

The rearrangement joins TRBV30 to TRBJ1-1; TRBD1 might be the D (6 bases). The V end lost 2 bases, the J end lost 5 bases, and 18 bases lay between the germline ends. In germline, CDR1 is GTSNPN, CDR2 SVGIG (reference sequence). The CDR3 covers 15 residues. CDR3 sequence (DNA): TGTGCCTGGAGTTCGACGGGACACCCAAGGACTGAAGCTTTCTTT. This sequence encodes CAWSSTGHPRTEAFF.

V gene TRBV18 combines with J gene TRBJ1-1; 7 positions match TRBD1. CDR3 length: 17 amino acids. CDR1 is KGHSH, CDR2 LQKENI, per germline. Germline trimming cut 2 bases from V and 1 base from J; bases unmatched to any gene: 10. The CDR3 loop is CASSPKTGSPQNTEAFF. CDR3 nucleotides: TGTGCCAGCTCACCAAAGACAGGGAGCCCACAGAACACTGAAGCTTTCTTT.

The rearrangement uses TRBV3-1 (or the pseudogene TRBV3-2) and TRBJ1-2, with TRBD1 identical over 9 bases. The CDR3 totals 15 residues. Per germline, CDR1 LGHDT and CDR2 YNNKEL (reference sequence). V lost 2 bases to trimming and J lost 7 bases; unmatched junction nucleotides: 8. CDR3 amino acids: CASSQFQGTGSGYTF. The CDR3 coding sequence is TGTGCCAGCAGCCAATTCCAAGGGACAGGGTCTGGCTACACCTTC.

Here the CDR3 DNA reads TGTGCCAGTGTTGGTCCACAAAGTCCAGAGACCCAGTACTTC. Amino acids: CASVGPQSPETQYF. This sequence joins TRBV19 and TRBJ2-5; D unresolved. The CDR3 contains 14 residues. Germline CDR1 LNHDA, CDR2 SQIVND (reference sequence). The V end lost 8 bases, the J end lost 4 bases, and 17 bases lay between the germline ends.

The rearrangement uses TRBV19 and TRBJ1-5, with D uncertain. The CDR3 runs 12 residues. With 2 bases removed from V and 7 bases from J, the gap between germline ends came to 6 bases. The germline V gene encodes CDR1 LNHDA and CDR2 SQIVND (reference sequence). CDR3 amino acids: CASSILGQPQHF. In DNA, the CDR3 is TGTGCCAGTAGTATACTCGGGCAGCCCCAGCATTTT.

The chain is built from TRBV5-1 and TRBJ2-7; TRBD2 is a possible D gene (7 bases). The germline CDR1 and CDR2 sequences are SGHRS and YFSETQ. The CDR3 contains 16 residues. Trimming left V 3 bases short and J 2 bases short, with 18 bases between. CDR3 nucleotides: TGCGCCAGCAGCTATCTTGGGGGGGGCCCCCCCTACGAGCAGTACTTC. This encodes CASSYLGGGPPYEQYF.

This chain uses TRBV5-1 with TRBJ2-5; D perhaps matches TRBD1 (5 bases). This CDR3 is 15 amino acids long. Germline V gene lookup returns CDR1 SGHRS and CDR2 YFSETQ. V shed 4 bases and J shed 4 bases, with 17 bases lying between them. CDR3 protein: CASSRDAGRRETQYF. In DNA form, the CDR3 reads TGCGCCAGCAGCCGTGACGCAGGGCGTAGAGAGACCCAGTACTTC.

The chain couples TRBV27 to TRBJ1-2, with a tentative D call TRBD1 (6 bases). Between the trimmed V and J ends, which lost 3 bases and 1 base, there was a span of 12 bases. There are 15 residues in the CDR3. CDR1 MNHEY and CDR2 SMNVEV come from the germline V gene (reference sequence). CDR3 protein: CASSFLRGSNYGYTF. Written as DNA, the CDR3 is TGTGCCAGCAGTTTCCTCAGGGGTAGTAACTATGGCTACACCTTC.

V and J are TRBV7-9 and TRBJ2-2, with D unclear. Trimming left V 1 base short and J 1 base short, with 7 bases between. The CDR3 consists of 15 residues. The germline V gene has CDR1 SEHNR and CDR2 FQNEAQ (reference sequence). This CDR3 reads CASSLVGGNTGELFF. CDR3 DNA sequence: TGTGCCAGCAGCTTAGTAGGCGGGAACACCGGGGAGCTGTTTTTT.

The CDR3 DNA follows: TGTGCCAGCAGCGACAGGGTACTCTCACCCCTCCACTTT. Its translation is CASSDRVLSPLHF. This sequence joins TRBV7-9 and TRBJ1-6, with TRBD1 identical over 7 bases. This CDR3 is built from 13 residues. After removal of 5 bases from V and 10 bases from J, the junction contained 5 bases not matched to a gene. The V gene's germline CDR1 is SEHNR and CDR2 FQNEAQ (reference sequence).

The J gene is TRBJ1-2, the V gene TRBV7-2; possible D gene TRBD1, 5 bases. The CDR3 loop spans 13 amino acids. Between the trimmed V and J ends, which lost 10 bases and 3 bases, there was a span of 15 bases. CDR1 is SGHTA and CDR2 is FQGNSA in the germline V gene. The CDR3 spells CATGAGMDYGYTF. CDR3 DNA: TGTGCCACCGGTGCAGGGATGGACTATGGCTACACCTTC. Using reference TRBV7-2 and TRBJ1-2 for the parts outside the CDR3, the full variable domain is GAGVSQSPSNKVTEKGKDVELRCDPISGHTALYWYRQSLGQGLEFLIYFQGNSAPDKSGLPSDRFSAERTGGSVSTLTIQRTQQEDSAVYLCATGAGMDYGYTFGSGTRLTVV.

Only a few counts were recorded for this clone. CDR3 sequence reads: CASSEGDIYYEQYF. The CDR3, as DNA: TGTGCCAGCAGTGAGGGTGACATCTATTACGAGCAGTACTTC. The rearrangement uses TRBV6-1 and TRBJ2-7; no clear D. The CDR3 sequence is 14 residues long. Trimming took off 3 bases at V and 4 bases at J, with 13 bases between the two ends. Germline values: CDR1 MNHNS, CDR2 SASEGT.

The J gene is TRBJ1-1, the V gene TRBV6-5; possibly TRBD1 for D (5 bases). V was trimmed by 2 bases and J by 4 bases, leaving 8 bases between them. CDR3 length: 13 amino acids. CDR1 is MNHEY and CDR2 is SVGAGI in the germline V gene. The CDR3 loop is CASSYMGPTEAFF. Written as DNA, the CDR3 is TGTGCCAGCAGTTACATGGGGCCCACTGAAGCTTTCTTT.

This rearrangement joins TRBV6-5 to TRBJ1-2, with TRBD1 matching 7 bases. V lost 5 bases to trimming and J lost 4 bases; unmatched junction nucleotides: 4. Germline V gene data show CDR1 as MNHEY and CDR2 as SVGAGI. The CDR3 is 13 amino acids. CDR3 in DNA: TGTGCCAGCAGTCCCGGGACAGTCTATGGCTACACCTTC. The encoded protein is CASSPGTVYGYTF.

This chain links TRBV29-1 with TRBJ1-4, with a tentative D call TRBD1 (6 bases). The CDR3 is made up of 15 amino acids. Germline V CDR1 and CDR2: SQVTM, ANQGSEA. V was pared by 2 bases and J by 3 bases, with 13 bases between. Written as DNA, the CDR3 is TGCAGCGTTGAATTCGGGGGGCAGGCTAATGAAAAACTGTTTTTT. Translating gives CSVEFGGQANEKLFF.

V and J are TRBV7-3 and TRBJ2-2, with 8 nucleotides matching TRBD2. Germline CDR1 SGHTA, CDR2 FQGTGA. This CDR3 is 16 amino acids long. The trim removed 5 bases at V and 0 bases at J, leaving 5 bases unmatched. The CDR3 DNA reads TGTGCCAGCAGCCCTCAGACTAGCGCGAACACCGGGGAGCTGTTTTTT. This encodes CASSPQTSANTGELFF.

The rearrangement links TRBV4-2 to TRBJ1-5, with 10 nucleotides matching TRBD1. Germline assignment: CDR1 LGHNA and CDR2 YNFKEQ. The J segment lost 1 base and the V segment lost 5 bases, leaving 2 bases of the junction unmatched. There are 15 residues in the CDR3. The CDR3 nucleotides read TGTGCCAGCAGCTGGACAGGGGGAAGCAATCAGCCCCAGCATTTT. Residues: CASSWTGGSNQPQHF.

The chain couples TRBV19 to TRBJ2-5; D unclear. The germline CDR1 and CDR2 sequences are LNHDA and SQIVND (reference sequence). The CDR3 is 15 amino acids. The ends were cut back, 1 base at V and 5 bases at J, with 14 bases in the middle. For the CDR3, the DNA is TGTGCCAGTAGTATAGGCGGCAGCCCTGGCGAGACCCAGTACTTC. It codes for CASSIGGSPGETQYF.

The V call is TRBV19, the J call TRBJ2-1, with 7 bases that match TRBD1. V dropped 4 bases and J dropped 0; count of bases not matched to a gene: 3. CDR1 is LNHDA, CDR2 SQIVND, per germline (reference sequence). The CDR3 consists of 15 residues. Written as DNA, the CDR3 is TGTGCCAGTAGTAGGGACAGTAGCTCCTACAATGAGCAGTTCTTC. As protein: CASSRDSSSYNEQFF.

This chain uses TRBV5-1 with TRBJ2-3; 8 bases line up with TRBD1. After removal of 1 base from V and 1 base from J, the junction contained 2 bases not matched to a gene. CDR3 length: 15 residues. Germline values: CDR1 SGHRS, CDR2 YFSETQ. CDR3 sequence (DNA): TGCGCCAGCAGCTTGCCGACAGGGGGCACAGATACGCAGTATTTT. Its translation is CASSLPTGGTDTQYF.

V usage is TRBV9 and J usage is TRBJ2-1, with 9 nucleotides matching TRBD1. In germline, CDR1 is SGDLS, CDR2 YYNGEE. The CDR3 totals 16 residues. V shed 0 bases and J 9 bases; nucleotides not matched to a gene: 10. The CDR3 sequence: CASSVGQGQGGSEQFF. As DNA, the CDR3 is TGTGCCAGCAGCGTAGGTCAGGGACAGGGAGGGAGTGAGCAGTTCTTC.

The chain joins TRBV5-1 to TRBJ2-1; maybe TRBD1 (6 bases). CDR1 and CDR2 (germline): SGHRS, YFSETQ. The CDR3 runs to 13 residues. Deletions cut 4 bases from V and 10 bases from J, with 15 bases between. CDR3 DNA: TGCGCCAGCAGCGACGCGGTGAGGGGGGAGCAGTTCTTC. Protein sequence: CASSDAVRGEQFF.

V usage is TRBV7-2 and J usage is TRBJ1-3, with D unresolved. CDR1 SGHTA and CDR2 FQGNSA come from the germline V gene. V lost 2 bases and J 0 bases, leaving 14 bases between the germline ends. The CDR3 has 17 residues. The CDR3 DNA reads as TGTGCCAGCAGCTTATTGCCGCCGGTAGCCTCTGGAAACACCATATATTTT. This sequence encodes CASSLLPPVASGNTIYF.

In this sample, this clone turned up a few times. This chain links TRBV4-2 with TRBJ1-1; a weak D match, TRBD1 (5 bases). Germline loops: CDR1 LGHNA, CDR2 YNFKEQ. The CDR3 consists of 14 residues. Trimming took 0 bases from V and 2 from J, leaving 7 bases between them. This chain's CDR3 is CASSQDGGNTEAFF. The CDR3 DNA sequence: TGTGCCAGCAGCCAAGACGGGGGAAACACTGAAGCTTTCTTT.